The source of this T cell receptor beta chain is a study of shared T cell receptors in the human thymus. CDR1 is LNHDA and CDR2 is SQIVND in the germline V gene (reference sequence). V lost 3 bases to trimming and J lost 4 bases, with 9 bases between them. The CDR3 length is 14 residues. Some clones are missing from TCRdb's copy, which holds only in-frame ones; the method was immunoSEQ multiplex PCR. The profile shows 720,000 or so clones, over 75% of them singletons. This sample also belongs to another study, concerning human thymus T cells.

The sequence came from a girl less than two years old with a congenital heart defect. V usage is TRBV19 and J usage is TRBJ1-4; D gene uncertain. Sample: thymocytes. The CDR3 is CASSMSRDNEKLFF. As DNA, the CDR3 is TGTGCCAGTAGTATGAGTAGAGATAATGAAAAACTGTTTTTT. Based on the CDR3 plus reference TRBV19 and TRBJ1-4, the full variable domain is DGGITQSPKYLFRKEGQNVTLSCEQNLNHDAMYWYRQDPGQGLRLIYYSQIVNDFQKGDIAEGYSVSREKKESFPLTVTSAQKNPTAFYLCASSMSRDNEKLFFGSGTQLSVL.